The sequence of this TCR beta chain was determined in a study of Ad26.COV2.S vaccination and SARS-CoV-2 variants. Study-level background: Once, or twice with 56 days between doses, Ad26.COV2.S was given intramuscularly. Findings and limits, study-wide: Individuals receiving vaccine had higher spike-specific TCR breadth than placebo recipients did. The study found similar non-spike TCR breadth in vaccine and placebo recipients.

Treatment indicated: 15 to 20 received Ad26.COV2.S at low or high dose, single or two shots; 5 received placebo; per-sample allocation not given. Specimens were obtained on day 63 following the first vaccine or placebo injection. Based in Boston, the donor was an adult of 18-55 years. The CDR3 has 16 amino acids. Trimming took 0 bases from V and 4 from J, leaving 15 bases between them. Germline V gives CDR1 SGHRS, CDR2 YFSETQ. With respect to this clone: What it recognizes is unknown.

TCRdb's table, derived via immunoSEQ multiplex PCR, lists solely in-frame clones and lacks some. The data contain under 500,000 clones, 92% of them singletons. The receptor's source is a person aged 18 to 65 who received the Ad26.COV2.S COVID-19 vaccine or a placebo. The rearrangement uses TRBV5-1 and TRBJ2-3; no reliable D call. Here the sequenced sample was peripheral blood, taken in a trial of Ad26.COV2.S vaccine versus placebo. For the CDR3, the DNA is TGCGCCAGCAGCTTGGCCAATCGTGTCGCCGCAGATACGCAGTATTTT. It specifies CASSLANRVAADTQYF. The whole variable domain, filled in from reference TRBV5-1 and TRBJ2-3, reads KAGVTQTPRYLIKTRGQQVTLSCSPISGHRSVSWYQQTPGQGLQFLFEYFSETQRNKGNFPGRFSGRQFSNSRSEMNVSTLELGDSALYLCASSLANRVAADTQYFGPGTRLTVL.